A single sample is the source of the 14 T cell receptor beta chains below, sequenced in a study of blood T cell repertoires in COVID-19. Measured with immunoSEQ multiplex PCR; TCRdb has only the in-frame clones, and not every one. This repertoire shows about 320,000 clones, around nine tenths found once; its top ten account for 5% to 5.5%. The sequenced sample was PBMCs or T cells enriched from blood (not recorded which). These receptors all stem from a man in his 60s who had recovered from COVID-19.

This rearrangement joins TRBV6-5 to TRBJ1-2; maybe TRBD1 (5 bases). The CDR3 spans 13 residues. The germline gives CDR1 MNHEY, CDR2 SVGAGI. V was shortened by 5 bases and J by 5 bases, with 12 bases between the two germline ends. CDR3 in amino acids: CASSPNRGYGYTF. In DNA form, the CDR3 reads TGTGCCAGCAGTCCTAACCGGGGGTATGGCTACACCTTC.

The chain has TRBV5-1 and TRBJ2-1; 15 positions match TRBD2. The CDR3 is 17 residues long. Germline V CDR1 and CDR2: SGHRS, YFSETQ. J lost 7 bases, V lost 4 bases, and 9 bases had no gene match. CDR3 residues: CASSLRPGTSGRNEQFF. As DNA, the CDR3 is TGCGCCAGCAGCCTCCGTCCCGGGACTAGCGGGAGGAATGAGCAGTTCTTC.

This clone occurred a few times. V gene TRBV5-4 combines with J gene TRBJ1-3, with D tentatively TRBD1 (5 bases). Per the germline V gene, CDR1 is SGHNT and CDR2 is YYREEE (reference sequence). The CDR3 runs to 15 residues. The V and J ends lost 7 bases and 3 bases respectively, with 17 bases between them. The CDR3 region has the DNA TGTGCCAGCGGAATCGACAGTCTAAGTGGAAACACCATATATTTT. Encoded protein: CASGIDSLSGNTIYF.

The V gene is TRBV5-1, the J gene TRBJ2-2, with TRBD1 matching 7 bases. This CDR3 is built from 15 residues. Germline V CDR1 and CDR2: SGHRS, YFSETQ. After removal of 4 bases from V and 2 bases from J, the junction contained 5 bases not matched to a gene. In DNA form, the CDR3 reads TGCGCCAGCAGCAAGGGACAGCCAAACACCGGGGAGCTGTTTTTT. It codes for CASSKGQPNTGELFF.

The chain employs TRBV28 and TRBJ1-3; D call uncertain. The CDR3 length is 13 residues. Per the germline V gene, CDR1 is MDHEN and CDR2 is SYDVKM. The germline V and J ends were trimmed by 3 bases and 4 bases, with 7 bases remaining between them. The CDR3 loop reads CASSLVRGNTIYF. The DNA for the CDR3 is TGTGCCAGCAGTTTGGTCAGGGGAAACACCATATATTTT. Combining the CDR3 with reference TRBV28 and TRBJ1-3 gives the whole variable domain DVKVTQSSRYLVKRTGEKVFLECVQDMDHENMFWYRQDPGLGLRLIYFSYDVKMKEKGDIPEGYSVSREKKERFSLILESASTNQTSMYLCASSLVRGNTIYFGEGSWLTVV.

The chain links TRBV28 to TRBJ2-1; 8 positions agree with TRBD2. Trimming took 4 bases from V and 12 from J; bases not matched to a gene: 2. This CDR3 is built from 11 residues. Germline-derived CDR1 and CDR2 are MDHEN and SYDVKM. Here the CDR3 reads CASSWGLGQFF. CDR3 nucleotides: TGTGCCAGCAGTTGGGGACTAGGGCAGTTCTTC. Supplemented by reference TRBV28 and TRBJ2-1, the full variable domain reads DVKVTQSSRYLVKRTGEKVFLECVQDMDHENMFWYRQDPGLGLRLIYFSYDVKMKEKGDIPEGYSVSREKKERFSLILESASTNQTSMYLCASSWGLGQFFGPGTRLTVL.

This clone has a single count. The chain carries TRBV14 and TRBJ1-3, with 8 bases lining up with TRBD1. The CDR3 spans 15 residues. Germline assignment: CDR1 SGHDN and CDR2 FVKESK. Trimming took 3 bases from V and 4 from J; bases not matched to a gene: 5. CDR3 in amino acids: CASSHLQGGGNTIYF. CDR3 coding DNA: TGTGCCAGCAGCCACTTACAGGGGGGAGGAAACACCATATATTTT.

CDR3 in amino acids: CASSFSLDSIGEKLFF. Here the CDR3 DNA reads TGTGCCAGCAGTTTTTCACTGGACAGCATTGGTGAAAAACTGTTTTTT. V usage is TRBV28 and J usage is TRBJ1-4; the D gene is possibly TRBD1 (6 bases). Trimming shortened V by 3 bases and J by 7 bases, and 18 bases separated the two germline ends. Germline V gives CDR1 MDHEN, CDR2 SYDVKM. The CDR3 spans 16 residues.

The CDR3 DNA follows: TGTGCCAGCAGCCGCAGGTTGCAGGCGTTCACAGATACGCAGTATTTT. It is translated as CASSRRLQAFTDTQYF. The J gene is TRBJ2-3, the V gene TRBV14; D remains unclear. The germline V gene has CDR1 SGHDN and CDR2 FVKESK. The CDR3 covers 16 residues. V was cut by 4 bases and J by 2 bases, with 16 bases left in between.

The count of this clone is one. The chain carries TRBV12-3 or TRBV12-4 and TRBJ1-1; TRBD1 might be the D (5 bases). The CDR3 is made up of 11 amino acids. V lost 6 bases, J lost 6 bases, and 8 bases lay in between. The DNA for the CDR3 is TGTGCCAGCAGCTGGGGGGCTGAAGCTTTCTTT. It translates to CASSWGAEAFF.

Regarding this clone: This specimen includes other DNA sequences encoding the same CDR3. V and J are TRBV5-5 and TRBJ1-4; 7 bases are a match to TRBD1. The CDR3 is made up of 15 amino acids. The trim removed 5 bases at V and 0 bases at J, leaving 4 bases unmatched. Germline values: CDR1 SGHKS, CDR2 YYEKEE (reference sequence). This chain's CDR3 is CASSRQGATNEKLFF. As DNA, the CDR3 is TGTGCCAGCAGTCGACAGGGAGCAACTAATGAAAAACTGTTTTTT. The full variable domain, its missing parts supplied by reference TRBV5-5 and TRBJ1-4, is DAGVTQSPTHLIKTRGQQVTLRCSPISGHKSVSWYQQVLGQGPQFIFQYYEKEERGRGNFPDRFSARQFPNYSSELNVNALLLGDSALYLCASSRQGATNEKLFFGSGTQLSVL.

The rearrangement joins TRBV7-2 to TRBJ2-3; a possible D gene is TRBD2 (5 bases). The germline V gene encodes CDR1 SGHTA and CDR2 FQGNSA. CDR3 length: 18 amino acids. Deletions cut 1 base from V and 3 bases from J, with 20 bases between. Here the CDR3 DNA reads TGTGCCAGCAGCTTAGGCCCCCCTCGGGATATAAGGACAGATACGCAGTATTTT. The encoded protein is CASSLGPPRDIRTDTQYF. Full variable domain (missing parts from reference TRBV7-2 and TRBJ2-3): GAGVSQSPSNKVTEKGKDVELRCDPISGHTALYWYRQSLGQGLEFLIYFQGNSAPDKSGLPSDRFSAERTGGSVSTLTIQRTQQEDSAVYLCASSLGPPRDIRTDTQYFGPGTRLTVL.

This clone was counted between two and nine times. This chain links TRBV5-5 with TRBJ1-3; the D is unclear. The germline V and J ends were trimmed by 5 bases and 0 bases, with 12 bases remaining between them. This CDR3 is built from 15 residues. Germline lookup yields CDR1 SGHKS and CDR2 YYEKEE (reference sequence). The CDR3 protein is CASRWEWNSGNTIYF. CDR3 coding DNA: TGTGCCAGCAGATGGGAGTGGAACTCTGGAAACACCATATATTTT.

The chain combines TRBV28 with TRBJ1-2, with a possible D match to TRBD1 (6 bases). The germline CDR1 and CDR2 sequences are MDHEN and SYDVKM. V was trimmed by 11 bases and J by 5 bases, leaving 15 bases between them. This CDR3 region has 12 residues. CDR3 region: CAALGGAYGYTF. The CDR3 DNA reads as TGTGCCGCGTTAGGGGGGGCGTATGGCTACACCTTC.